A selection of T cell receptor beta chains follows, all from one sample in a study of blood T cell repertoires in COVID-19. Measured with immunoSEQ multiplex PCR; TCRdb has only the in-frame clones, and not every one. The sample holds about 210,000 clones, approximately 86% seen once. The sample consisted of PBMCs or T cells enriched from blood (not recorded which). The receptors originated from a man aged 18 to 30 with acute COVID-19. Both conserved end residues are part of each CDR3. Each record gives: clone size, D gene, J gene, V gene, CDR3 DNA, CDR3 protein. The D gene is left open where the match is weak. Clone sizes are given selectively: once, few, many, or a class where the clone is expanded.

abundance: NA; d_gene: NA; j_gene: TRBJ1-4; v_gene: TRBV19; CDR3nt: TGTGCCAGTAGCCAACCCACACTACCAACTAATGAAAAACTGTTTTTT; CDR3aa: CASSQPTLPTNEKLFF
abundance: NA; d_gene: TRBD2; j_gene: TRBJ2-7; v_gene: TRBV6-5; CDR3nt: TGTGCCAGCAGGGCGGGACTAGCGGACTACGAGCAGTACTTC; CDR3aa: CASRAGLADYEQYF
abundance: NA; d_gene: NA; j_gene: TRBJ2-3; v_gene: TRBV29-1; CDR3nt: TGCAGCGCGGGTGGGGAGGACGGCACAGATACGCAGTATTTT; CDR3aa: CSAGGEDGTDTQYF
abundance: NA; d_gene: NA; j_gene: TRBJ2-5; v_gene: TRBV18; CDR3nt: TGTGCCAGCTCACCGAGGCCGGAAGAGACCCAGTACTTC; CDR3aa: CASSPRPEETQYF
abundance: NA; d_gene: NA; j_gene: TRBJ1-1; v_gene: TRBV19; CDR3nt: TGTGCCAGTAGTATAGCCCAGATGAACACTGAAGCTTTCTTT; CDR3aa: CASSIAQMNTEAFF
abundance: NA; d_gene: TRBD1; j_gene: TRBJ1-5; v_gene: TRBV19; CDR3nt: TGTGCCAGTAGTTCCACCGGGACAGGGATCCAGCCCCAGCATTTT; CDR3aa: CASSSTGTGIQPQHF
abundance: NA; d_gene: NA; j_gene: TRBJ2-3; v_gene: TRBV13; CDR3nt: TGTGCCAGCAGCTTAGTTTGGAGTGGAGATACGCAGTATTTT; CDR3aa: CASSLVWSGDTQYF
abundance: NA; d_gene: TRBD2; j_gene: TRBJ2-2; v_gene: TRBV24-1; CDR3nt: TGTGCCACCAGTGACGTGACTAGCGGGAGTAACGGGGAGCTGTTTTTT; CDR3aa: CATSDVTSGSNGELFF
abundance: NA; d_gene: NA; j_gene: TRBJ1-1; v_gene: TRBV19; CDR3nt: TGTGCCAGTAGTGTAGACAGGCAGAACACTGAAGCTTTCTTT; CDR3aa: CASSVDRQNTEAFF
abundance: NA; d_gene: NA; j_gene: TRBJ2-3; v_gene: TRBV10-3; CDR3nt: TGTGCCATCACCTCGGGTAGGGGCGAAGATACGCAGTATTTT; CDR3aa: CAITSGRGEDTQYF
abundance: NA; d_gene: NA; j_gene: TRBJ1-2; v_gene: TRBV4-1; CDR3nt: TGCGCCAGCAGCCCACTATGGAGGGGCCCTACCGGCTACACCTTC; CDR3aa: CASSPLWRGPTGYTF
abundance: NA; d_gene: NA; j_gene: TRBJ1-3; v_gene: TRBV27; CDR3nt: TGTGCCAGCAGTCCCTTGACAGGCCGCTCTGGAAACACCATATATTTT; CDR3aa: CASSPLTGRSGNTIYF
abundance: NA; d_gene: TRBD2; j_gene: TRBJ2-7; v_gene: TRBV7-2; CDR3nt: TGTGCCAGCAGCTTGACTAGCGGGAGTTTCCACGAGCAGTACTTC; CDR3aa: CASSLTSGSFHEQYF
abundance: NA; d_gene: TRBD2; j_gene: TRBJ2-2; v_gene: TRBV11-2; CDR3nt: TGTGCCAGCAGCTTAGGGGGACTAGCGGGATCGGACGGGGAGCTGTTTTTT; CDR3aa: CASSLGGLAGSDGELFF
abundance: NA; d_gene: NA; j_gene: TRBJ1-2; v_gene: TRBV25-1; CDR3nt: TGTGCCAGCAGTGAATTGGGGAGTCCTTATGGCTACACCTTC; CDR3aa: CASSELGSPYGYTF
abundance: NA; d_gene: NA; j_gene: TRBJ2-1; v_gene: TRBV4-2; CDR3nt: TGTGCCAGCAGCCAAGATGATCCGGGGAGCTCCTACAATGAGCAGTTCTTC; CDR3aa: CASSQDDPGSSYNEQFF
abundance: NA; d_gene: NA; j_gene: TRBJ2-3; v_gene: TRBV19; CDR3nt: TGTGCCAGTACGGCGGGAACAGATACGCAGTATTTT; CDR3aa: CASTAGTDTQYF
abundance: NA; d_gene: TRBD1; j_gene: TRBJ1-2; v_gene: TRBV6-1; CDR3nt: TGTGCCAGCAGTGAACAGGACAGGGTTTTTGGCTACACCTTC; CDR3aa: CASSEQDRVFGYTF
abundance: NA; d_gene: TRBD1; j_gene: TRBJ2-1; v_gene: TRBV24-1; CDR3nt: TGTGCCACCAGTGACCCGACGACAGGGGGCGATCGTATAGTCGGTGAGCAGTTCTTC; CDR3aa: CATSDPTTGGDRIVGEQFF
abundance: NA; d_gene: NA; j_gene: TRBJ2-1; v_gene: TRBV5-1; CDR3nt: TGCGCCAGCAGCTTGGGAGGACGGGGCTCCTACAATGAGCAGTTCTTC; CDR3aa: CASSLGGRGSYNEQFF
abundance: NA; d_gene: TRBD1; j_gene: TRBJ1-4; v_gene: TRBV18; CDR3nt: TGTGCCAGCTCCCCCGGGACAGTCTACGAAAAACTGTTTTTT; CDR3aa: CASSPGTVYEKLFF
abundance: NA; d_gene: NA; j_gene: TRBJ1-2; v_gene: TRBV4-2; CDR3nt: TGTGCCAGCAGCCAAGATCAAGGCGGTTTATTGGGCTACACCTTC; CDR3aa: CASSQDQGGLLGYTF
abundance: NA; d_gene: TRBD2; j_gene: TRBJ2-1; v_gene: TRBV19; CDR3nt: TGTGCCAGTAGCTTACAACCCCGCCTAGCGGGAGGACCCTACAATGAGCAGTTCTTC; CDR3aa: CASSLQPRLAGGPYNEQFF
abundance: NA; d_gene: NA; j_gene: TRBJ1-5; v_gene: TRBV4-1; CDR3nt: TGCGCCAGCAGCCCACTTGGACAGAATCAGCCCCAGCATTTT; CDR3aa: CASSPLGQNQPQHF
abundance: NA; d_gene: TRBD2; j_gene: TRBJ2-2; v_gene: TRBV7-9; CDR3nt: TGTGCCAGCAGAGGAACCGGGACTAGCGGGCCTAAGCGCACCGGGGAGCTGTTTTTT; CDR3aa: CASRGTGTSGPKRTGELFF
abundance: NA; d_gene: NA; j_gene: TRBJ1-5; v_gene: TRBV3-1/TRBV3-2; CDR3nt: TGTGCCAGCAGCCCCCGGGGGGGCTATCAGCCCCAGCATTTT; CDR3aa: CASSPRGGYQPQHF
abundance: NA; d_gene: NA; j_gene: TRBJ2-1; v_gene: TRBV11-2; CDR3nt: TGTGCCAGCAGCTTTAGTGCTCTCACCGCACGCAATGAGCAGTTCTTC; CDR3aa: CASSFSALTARNEQFF
abundance: NA; d_gene: NA; j_gene: TRBJ2-1; v_gene: TRBV27; CDR3nt: TGTGCCAGCAGTTTACCGCGAACAGTTAACTCCTACAATGAGCAGTTCTTC; CDR3aa: CASSLPRTVNSYNEQFF
abundance: NA; d_gene: NA; j_gene: TRBJ2-1; v_gene: TRBV19; CDR3nt: TGTGCCAGTAGTATCTATCAAAACAGCTACAATGAGCAGTTCTTC; CDR3aa: CASSIYQNSYNEQFF
abundance: NA; d_gene: TRBD2; j_gene: TRBJ2-7; v_gene: TRBV27; CDR3nt: TGTGCCAGCAGTACTAGCGGGAGGTATTCCTACGAGCAGTACTTC; CDR3aa: CASSTSGRYSYEQYF
abundance: NA; d_gene: TRBD1; j_gene: TRBJ2-6; v_gene: TRBV7-3; CDR3nt: TGTGCCAGCAGCGCACCGGGACAGGCCGTCTCTGGGGCCAACGTCCTGACTTTC; CDR3aa: CASSAPGQAVSGANVLTF
abundance: NA; d_gene: NA; j_gene: TRBJ1-1; v_gene: TRBV3-1/TRBV3-2; CDR3nt: TGTGCCAGCAGCCAAGATCAGGGTGGACGCACTGAAGCTTTCTTT; CDR3aa: CASSQDQGGRTEAFF
abundance: NA; d_gene: NA; j_gene: TRBJ1-1; v_gene: TRBV4-1; CDR3nt: TGCGCCAGCAGCCCCCCTCCTCGGGGGGCCCTGGGGATGAACACTGAAGCTTTCTTT; CDR3aa: CASSPPPRGALGMNTEAFF
abundance: NA; d_gene: NA; j_gene: TRBJ2-1; v_gene: TRBV6-5; CDR3nt: TGTGCCAGCAGCTACACCGGGAGCTACAATGAGCAGTTCTTC; CDR3aa: CASSYTGSYNEQFF
abundance: NA; d_gene: NA; j_gene: TRBJ2-1; v_gene: TRBV25-1; CDR3nt: TGTGCCATCCAAGCGGCGCCTCTATACGGCAATGAGCAGTTCTTC; CDR3aa: CAIQAAPLYGNEQFF
abundance: NA; d_gene: NA; j_gene: TRBJ1-1; v_gene: TRBV5-1; CDR3nt: TGCGCCAGCAGCGCCACAGGGAGAACTGAAGCTTTCTTT; CDR3aa: CASSATGRTEAFF
abundance: NA; d_gene: TRBD2; j_gene: TRBJ2-5; v_gene: TRBV11-2; CDR3nt: TGTGCCAGCAGCTTAGATCATGTGGGGAGGGCCCTGGAGACCCAGTACTTC; CDR3aa: CASSLDHVGRALETQYF
abundance: NA; d_gene: NA; j_gene: TRBJ1-2; v_gene: TRBV28; CDR3nt: TGTGCCAGCAGTTCCGGGGTTGTACAAGGCTACACCTTC; CDR3aa: CASSSGVVQGYTF
abundance: once; d_gene: NA; j_gene: TRBJ1-3; v_gene: TRBV9; CDR3nt: TGTGCCAGCAACCCAGACAGCTCTGGAAACACCATATATTTT; CDR3aa: CASNPDSSGNTIYF
abundance: NA; d_gene: TRBD2; j_gene: TRBJ2-7; v_gene: TRBV27; CDR3nt: TGTGCCAGCAGGGTAGCGGGAGGGCCCTACGAGCAGTACTTC; CDR3aa: CASRVAGGPYEQYF
abundance: NA; d_gene: NA; j_gene: TRBJ2-2; v_gene: TRBV25-1; CDR3nt: TGTGCCAGCAGTCCACGACAGGTGGGGCCCGGGGAGCTGTTTTTT; CDR3aa: CASSPRQVGPGELFF
abundance: few; d_gene: NA; j_gene: TRBJ2-7; v_gene: TRBV3-1/TRBV3-2; CDR3nt: TGTGCCAGCAGCCAAGATGGAGCGAGGGAGCAGTACTTC; CDR3aa: CASSQDGAREQYF
abundance: NA; d_gene: TRBD2; j_gene: TRBJ2-5; v_gene: TRBV11-2; CDR3nt: TGTGCCAGCAGTTCCTGGGGGGGAGACCAAGAGACCCAGTACTTC; CDR3aa: CASSSWGGDQETQYF
abundance: NA; d_gene: NA; j_gene: TRBJ2-1; v_gene: TRBV7-9; CDR3nt: TGTGCCAGCAGCAAGCTAGGGAGGGAGCAGTTCTTC; CDR3aa: CASSKLGREQFF